This TCR beta chain derives from a study of Ad26.COV2.S vaccination and SARS-CoV-2 variants. Only in-frame clones appear in the TCRdb table, and some are missing; sequencing was by immunoSEQ multiplex PCR. The sample gives 180,000 or so clones, roughly 87% of which show up once; over 4.5% is in the top ten. The CDR3 covers 16 residues. Trimming took off 1 base at V and 0 bases at J, with 9 bases between the two ends. Looked up from germline, CDR1 is MNHEY and CDR2 is SMNVEV (reference sequence). Of note for this clone: What it binds is unknown.

Study observations and caveats: TCR breadth and depth analyses may have underestimated total T cell responses. Reported post-vaccination CD8+ and CD4+ T cell responses to spike showed substantial breadth. Vaccinees displayed broader spike-specific TCR repertoires than placebo recipients. People who got the vaccine or the placebo had similar non-spike TCR breadth.

This rearrangement joins TRBV27 to TRBJ2-2; D possibly corresponds to TRBD1 (5 bases). The receptor comes from a human donor who had recovered from COVID-19. The specimen was peripheral blood, collected after recovery from COVID-19. The CDR3 here is CASSLWGPPNTGELFF. CDR3 in DNA: TGTGCCAGCAGTTTATGGGGCCCCCCGAACACCGGGGAGCTGTTTTTT.